This record covers a single TCR beta chain. The entry originates in a study of blood T cell repertoires in COVID-19. The assay was immunoSEQ multiplex PCR, and TCRdb's table has in-frame clones only and misses some. The sample contains 120,000 or so clones, less than 75% of which appear only once. Germline CDR1 reads SQVTM; CDR2 reads ANQGSEA. The length of the CDR3 is 14 residues. V shed 6 bases and J 3 bases; nucleotides not matched to a gene: 6. Sequenced sample: peripheral blood. The rearrangement uses TRBV29-1 and TRBJ2-3; 10 nucleotides agree with TRBD1. This sequence originates from a human donor with acute or convalescent COVID-19. The donor label of this sample is uncertain. In DNA form, the CDR3 reads TGCAGCGTGGGACAGGGGAGGAAAACAGATACGCAGTATTTT. Its translation is CSVGQGRKTDTQYF.